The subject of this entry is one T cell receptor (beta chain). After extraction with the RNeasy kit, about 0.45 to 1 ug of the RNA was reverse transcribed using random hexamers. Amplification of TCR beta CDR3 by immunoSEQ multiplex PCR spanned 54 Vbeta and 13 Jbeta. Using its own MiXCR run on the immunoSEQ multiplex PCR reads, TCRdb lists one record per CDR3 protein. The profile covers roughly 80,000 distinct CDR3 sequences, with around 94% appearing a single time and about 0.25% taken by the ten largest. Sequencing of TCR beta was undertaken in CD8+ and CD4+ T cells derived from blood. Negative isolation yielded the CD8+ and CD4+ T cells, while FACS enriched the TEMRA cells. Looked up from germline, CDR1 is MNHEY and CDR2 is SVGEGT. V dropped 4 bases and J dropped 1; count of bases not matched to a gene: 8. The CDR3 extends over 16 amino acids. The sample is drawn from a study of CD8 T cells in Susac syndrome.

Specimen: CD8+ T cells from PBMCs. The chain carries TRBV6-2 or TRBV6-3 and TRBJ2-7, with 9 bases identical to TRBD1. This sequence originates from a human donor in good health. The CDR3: CASSSRSGQGSYEQYF. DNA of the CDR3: TGTGCCAGCAGTTCACGGTCAGGACAGGGGTCCTACGAGCAGTACTTC.